The 31 T cell receptor beta chains below all came from one sample that was sequenced in a study of tumor-infiltrating lymphocytes in primary liver carcinoma. Unsorted whole blood supplied the blood RNA, and germline DNA was isolated too. TCR beta cDNA was made from 400 to 500 ng total RNA with a constant-region primer. Libraries covering TCR beta were generated through three nested multiplex PCR rounds (using a slightly modified ARM-PCR). The two initial PCR rounds, about 9 cycles each, used TRBV1-TRBV30 forward and C-beta reverse primers. Each CDR3 protein gets one entry after TCRdb re-called the multiplex PCR reads with MiXCR. The repertoire consists of about 200,000 distinct CDR3 sequences, with less than 75% occurring once and the leading ten covering 7% to 8.5%. The sequenced material came from peripheral blood. The receptors originated from a woman aged 55-70 years with primary liver carcinoma and hepatitis B virus infection.

The table lists this clonotype with a count of one. A much larger clone is a single base away; this may be a read error. This chain links TRBV6-1 with TRBJ2-1; possible D gene TRBD1, 5 bases. This CDR3 region has 17 residues. The germline CDR1 and CDR2 sequences are MNHNS and SASEGT. Trimming took off 1 base at V and 4 bases at J, with 17 bases between the two ends. Here the CDR3 DNA reads TGTGCCAGCAGTGAAGTCGCCGAGACAGACCTATACAATGAGCAGTTCTTC. This sequence encodes CASSEVAETDLYNEQFF.

As for this clonotype: This may arise from a read error, as a much more abundant clone is one base away. The chain carries TRBV10-2 and TRBJ2-2; TRBD2 agrees at 8 bases. CDR3 length: 19 amino acids. The germline CDR1 and CDR2 sequences are WSHSY and SAAADI. With 6 bases clipped from V and 0 bases from J, the junction kept 15 bases outside the gene matches. CDR3 nucleotides: TGCGCCAGCAGCACGACTAGCGTGATTGGCCCAGCGAACACCGGGGAGCTGTTTTTT. Encoded protein: CASSTTSVIGPANTGELFF.

This clonotype showed up many times. The V gene is TRBV6-1, the J gene TRBJ2-7; either TRBD1 or TRBD2 may fit D (5 bases each). The CDR3 runs to 16 residues. The V gene lost 5 bases and the J gene lost 0 bases, with 17 bases spanning the gap. Per germline, CDR1 MNHNS and CDR2 SASEGT. The CDR3 here is CASSPLRDGGSYEQYF. The CDR3 region has the DNA TGTGCCAGCAGTCCTCTCCGGGACGGAGGCTCCTACGAGCAGTACTTC.

As to this clonotype: The junction and the germline gene differ at one end; a read error may be behind it. CDR3: CASSRPTESSGNTIYF. CDR3 DNA sequence: TGCGCCAGCAGCAGGCCCACGGAATCCTCTGGAAACACCATATATTTT. The chain links TRBV5-6 to TRBJ1-3, with D hard to call. The V gene's germline CDR1 is SGHDT and CDR2 YYEEEE. The CDR3 length is 16 residues.

Of note for this clonotype: This may be a read error, as it is one base from a much larger clone. The V call is TRBV4-1, the J call TRBJ1-3; D is unclear. The germline V and J ends were trimmed by 1 base and 0 bases, with 10 bases remaining between them. This CDR3 comprises 16 residues. Germline V lookup: CDR1 MGHRA, CDR2 YSYEKL. As DNA, the CDR3 is TGCGCCAGCAGCCAAGTCGGGGTGAGCTCTGGAAACACCATATATTTT. It translates to CASSQVGVSSGNTIYF.

The V gene is TRBV6-4, the J gene TRBJ2-5; 12 bases are shared with TRBD2. Unmatched junction bases numbered 7, after V lost 5 bases and J lost 3 bases. Germline CDR1 and CDR2: MRHNA and SNTAGT. This CDR3 is 16 amino acids long. The CDR3 region is CASSPGLAGTEETQYF. The CDR3 nucleotides are TGTGCCAGCAGTCCTGGACTAGCGGGGACTGAAGAGACCCAGTACTTC.

This clonotype has just a few counts. The J gene is TRBJ1-1, the V gene TRBV5-6; 7 bases match TRBD1. Per germline, CDR1 SGHDT and CDR2 YYEEEE. J lost 1 base, V lost 5 bases, and 23 bases had no gene match. The CDR3 has 20 amino acids. The chain's CDR3 is CASSRSPRGQNRNQNTEAFF. The CDR3, as DNA: TGTGCCAGCAGTCGATCCCCGAGGGGACAGAATCGAAATCAGAACACTGAAGCTTTCTTT.

This clonotype was detected a few times. Being one base from a much bigger clone, this may be a read error. The conserved phenylalanine or tryptophan is not found at the CDR3 terminus, so this likely reflects a read error. This chain joins TRBV10-3 and TRBJ2-6; D is unresolved. V was pared by 1 base and J by 1 base, with 8 bases between. The CDR3 totals 16 residues. The germline V gene has CDR1 ENHRY and CDR2 SYGVKD. The CDR3 sequence: CAISEFRESGANVLTS. The CDR3 region has the DNA TGTGCCATCAGTGAGTTCCGCGAGTCTGGGGCCAACGTCCTGACTTCC.

On this clonotype itself: With a much larger clone just one base away, this may be a read error. V and J are TRBV5-4 and TRBJ2-4, with D hard to call. Germline CDR1 SGHNT, CDR2 YYREEE (reference sequence). The CDR3 covers 13 residues. The chain's CDR3 is CASSWKGKNIRYF. The CDR3 coding sequence is TGTGCCAGCAGCTGGAAGGGCAAAAACATTCGGTACTTC.

This clonotype was counted many times. The genes are TRBV6-2 or TRBV6-3 and TRBJ2-1; tentatively, D is TRBD2 (5 bases). V lost 4 bases and J lost 14, with 15 bases in between. This CDR3 region has 12 residues. CDR1 and CDR2 (germline): MNHEY, SVGEGT. The CDR3 loop reads CASSSDYRREFF. DNA for the CDR3: TGTGCCAGCAGTTCCGACTATCGGAGAGAGTTCTTC.

This clonotype was detected once. At one boundary the junction diverges from the germline segment, which might be a read error. V gene TRBV6-5 combines with J gene TRBJ2-7; 10 positions agree with TRBD2. The CDR3 extends over 16 amino acids. Germline CDR1 reads MNHEY; CDR2 reads SVGAGI. The CDR3 DNA reads TGTGCCGGCAGTTACAATCCTAGCGGGAGAAGGGACGAGCAGTACTTC. Its translation: CAGSYNPSGRRDEQYF.

This clonotype was picked up one time. This chain uses TRBV6-1 with TRBJ2-7; 7 bases map to TRBD2. The CDR3 runs to 19 residues. Per germline, CDR1 MNHNS and CDR2 SASEGT. This CDR3 is CTISRVRFGRGGESYEQYF. For the CDR3, the DNA is TGTACCATCAGCAGGGTGAGATTCGGACGCGGGGGAGAATCCTACGAGCAGTACTTC.

To note about this clonotype: One end of the junction does not line up with germline, which may come from a read error. The chain is built from TRBV28 and TRBJ2-2; 8 nucleotides line up with TRBD1. CDR3 length: 15 residues. CDR1 and CDR2 from the germline V gene are MDHEN and SYDVKM. DNA of the CDR3: TGTGCCAGCAATTTAAGGGACAGGTACACCGGGGAGCTGATTTTT. Amino acids: CASNLRDRYTGELIF.

This clonotype was seen a handful of times. CDR3 sequence reads: CASSPRGGRPDEQYF. The CDR3 DNA follows: TGTGCCAGCAGTCCCAGGGGCGGGAGGCCGGATGAGCAGTACTTC. This chain connects TRBV5-6 to TRBJ2-7; 8 bases align to TRBD2. V lost 5 bases to trimming and J lost 7 bases; unmatched junction nucleotides: 14. Germline loops: CDR1 SGHDT, CDR2 YYEEEE. There are 15 residues in the CDR3.

This clonotype was counted a single time. Lacking the conserved final phenylalanine or tryptophan, this CDR3 likely reflects a read error. The chain joins TRBV11-2 to TRBJ2-2; 10 positions agree with TRBD2. Germline V gene data show CDR1 as SGHAT and CDR2 as FQNNGV. The CDR3 runs 15 residues. CDR3 DNA: TGTGTCAGCAGCTTGACTAGCGGGTTTACCGGGGAGCTGTTTCTT. Amino acid sequence: CVSSLTSGFTGELFL.

This clonotype was picked up a small number of times. This chain joins TRBV23-1 and TRBJ2-5; D may be TRBD1 or TRBD2 (6 bases each). TRBV23-1 qualifies as an ORF whose function is uncertain. V lost 6 bases to trimming and J lost 5 bases, with 19 bases between them. CDR3 length: 15 amino acids. The CDR3 DNA sequence: TGCGCCAGCAGAGGGGGGCGCGACTTTGATGAGACCCAGTACTTC. It translates to CASRGGRDFDETQYF.

This clonotype was observed at least ten times. The chain combines TRBV11-2 with TRBJ2-1; 11 bases fit TRBD2. V lost 0 bases and J lost 2; bases outside the gene matches: 3. CDR1 and CDR2 (germline): SGHAT, FQNNGV. The CDR3 extends over 17 amino acids. In nucleotides, the CDR3 is TGTGCCAGCAGCTTAGATGTGGGACTAGCGGCCTACAATGAGCAGTTCTTC. Translation gives CASSLDVGLAAYNEQFF.

Many counts were recorded for this clonotype. This sequence joins TRBV7-8 and TRBJ2-1; tentative D call: TRBD2 (7 bases). Trimming pared 7 bases from V and 9 bases from J, leaving 10 bases between. Germline assignment: CDR1 SGHVS and CDR2 FQNEAQ. This CDR3 has 11 amino acids. Here the CDR3 reads CASTRGGEQFF. The CDR3 DNA sequence: TGTGCCAGCACAAGGGGGGGTGAGCAGTTCTTC.

This clonotype turned up a few times. V usage is TRBV5-1 and J usage is TRBJ1-6; a possible D gene is TRBD1 (5 bases). There are 14 residues in the CDR3. Trimming shortened V by 5 bases and J by 6 bases, and 12 bases separated the two germline ends. Germline CDR1 reads SGHRS; CDR2 reads YFSETQ. This CDR3 is CASRPDKVNSPLHF. The CDR3 bases are TGCGCCAGCAGACCGGACAAAGTTAATTCACCCCTCCACTTT.

A note on this clonotype: Likely a read error: the CDR3 ends without its conserved phenylalanine or tryptophan. The chain joins TRBV11-2 to TRBJ2-3; TRBD1 agrees at 10 bases. Germline V gene data show CDR1 as SGHAT and CDR2 as FQNNGV. This CDR3 contains 17 residues. The CDR3 sequence is CVSSLGGTGVRTDTQYL. The CDR3, as DNA: TGTGTCAGCAGCTTAGGAGGGACAGGGGTCCGCACAGATACGCAGTATTTG.

V usage is TRBV11-1 and J usage is TRBJ2-2, with 9 bases that match TRBD2. The CDR3 contains 15 residues. After removal of 11 bases from V and 6 bases from J, the junction contained 13 bases not matched to a gene. Germline CDR1 and CDR2: SGHAT and FQDESV (reference sequence). CDR3: CAAGSGGTDSGELFF. The DNA for the CDR3 is TGTGCCGCCGGGAGCGGGGGGACCGACTCCGGGGAGCTGTTTTTT.

On this clonotype: A much larger clonotype is one base distant, so this may be a read error. As DNA, the CDR3 is TGTGCCGGCGGGTTGGCCTTCACTGAAGCTTTCTTT. It codes for CAGGLAFTEAFF. This chain joins TRBV6-1 and TRBJ1-1, with unresolved D. The V gene's germline CDR1 is MNHNS and CDR2 SASEGT. Trimming took 11 bases from V and 4 from J, leaving 14 bases between them. The CDR3 consists of 12 residues.

With respect to this clonotype: Germline is not matched at one junction end, which may reflect a read error. V and J are TRBV11-2 and TRBJ2-7; D gene uncertain. This CDR3 comprises 14 residues. Per the germline V gene, CDR1 is SGHAT and CDR2 is FQNNGV. The CDR3 protein is CASSLGPYVYEQCF. CDR3 coding DNA: TGTGCCAGCAGCTTAGGTCCCTATGTCTACGAGCAGTGCTTC.

Turning to this clonotype: A much more abundant neighbour one base away suggests this may be a read error. V gene TRBV28 combines with J gene TRBJ2-7; maybe TRBD1 (6 bases). The CDR3 runs to 13 residues. Trimming removed 8 bases at V and 2 bases at J, with 13 bases between. Germline V CDR1 and CDR2: MDHEN, SYDVKM. The CDR3 coding sequence is TGTGCCAGCGCCCAACAGGGCACCTACGAGCAGTACTTC. Amino acids: CASAQQGTYEQYF.

Comment on this clonotype: Its ends do not fully match the called genes, so a read error is possible. The chain has TRBV11-2 and TRBJ2-7, with D uncertain. Looked up from germline, CDR1 is SGHAT and CDR2 is FQNNGV. This CDR3 region has 13 residues. The CDR3 loop is CASSSSVQDEQCF. CDR3 nucleotides: TGTGCCAGCAGCTCCAGTGTCCAGGACGAGCAGTGCTTC.

Concerning this clonotype itself: The conserved closing phenylalanine or tryptophan is absent in this CDR3, likely reflecting a read error. The V gene is TRBV30, the J gene TRBJ1-1, with D perhaps matching TRBD1 (6 bases). V lost 0 bases and J lost 3, with 23 bases in between. Germline loops: CDR1 GTSNPN, CDR2 SVGIG (reference sequence). The length of the CDR3 is 18 residues. For the CDR3, the DNA is TGTGCCTGGAGTGTAAGAGGGGGGCGGGGGTACTGGGACACTGAAGCTTTCATT. Translated, it gives CAWSVRGGRGYWDTEAFI.

In its sample, this clonotype was seen a few times. Given a much more abundant clone one base away, this may be a read error. The chain recombines TRBV12-3 or TRBV12-4 with TRBJ1-1; maybe TRBD1 (5 bases). CDR3 length: 13 amino acids. The DNA for the CDR3 is TGTGCCAGCAGGGGACCCGGTGACACTGAAACTTTCTTT. Translating it yields CASRGPGDTETFF.

The gene calls are TRBV7-9 and TRBJ1-2; 8 nucleotides match TRBD1. After removal of 2 bases from V and 6 bases from J, the junction contained 8 bases not matched to a gene. The CDR3 has 15 residues. Per the germline V gene, CDR1 is SEHNR and CDR2 is FQNEAQ (reference sequence). CDR3 loop: CASSLSATGEDGYTF. DNA of the CDR3: TGTGCCAGCAGCTTATCCGCGACAGGGGAGGATGGCTACACCTTC.

Remarks on this clonotype: The CDR3 end shows no conserved phenylalanine or tryptophan, and so a read error is likely. The limits of the CDR3 on the DNA are not certain, so only TCRdb's listed CDR3 is given. The rearrangement links TRBV28 to TRBJ2-2; the DNA was not used to check the table's D call, TRBD2. Germline V gene lookup returns CDR1 MDHEN and CDR2 SYDVKM. Counting both end residues, the CDR3 totals 15 amino acids. CDR3 loop: CASSLGGLDTGELLS.

This clonotype has only one observation. No conserved phenylalanine or tryptophan ends this CDR3, so it is likely a read error. The chain employs TRBV7-8 and TRBJ2-1; D gene uncertain. Trimming stripped 5 bases from V and 2 bases from J, with 13 bases between. Germline CDR1 reads SGHVS; CDR2 reads FQNEAQ. The length of the CDR3 is 15 residues. CDR3 sequence reads: CASSPREGTYNEQFS. The CDR3 DNA reads TGTGCCAGCAGCCCCCGCGAAGGGACCTACAATGAGCAGTTCTCC.

This clonotype has at least ten counts. This chain links TRBV12-3 or TRBV12-4 with TRBJ1-4, with TRBD1 identical over 8 bases. The J segment lost 5 bases and the V segment lost 5 bases, leaving 7 bases of the junction unmatched. This CDR3 is 15 amino acids long. The CDR3 reads CASSPPRDRNEKLFF. The DNA of the CDR3 is TGTGCCAGCAGTCCGCCCCGGGACAGGAATGAAAAACTGTTTTTT.